This entry concerns a single T cell receptor (beta chain). These data belong to a study of blood T cell repertoires in COVID-19. TCRdb's table, derived via immunoSEQ multiplex PCR, lists solely in-frame clones and lacks some. This table holds 200,000 to 250,000 clones, 82% found once. Germline V gene lookup returns CDR1 MNHEY and CDR2 SMNVEV (reference sequence). The CDR3 loop spans 17 amino acids. Unmatched junction bases numbered 8, after V lost 3 bases and J lost 1 base. Sequencing was done on a sample of peripheral blood. This TCR was sampled from a woman aged 40 to 50 with acute or convalescent COVID-19. The chain links TRBV27 to TRBJ1-3; TRBD1 aligns across 8 bases. The CDR3 nucleotides are TGTGCCAGCAGTTTTAGTCAGGGGGCGGTATCTGGAAACACCATATATTTT. Protein sequence: CASSFSQGAVSGNTIYF.